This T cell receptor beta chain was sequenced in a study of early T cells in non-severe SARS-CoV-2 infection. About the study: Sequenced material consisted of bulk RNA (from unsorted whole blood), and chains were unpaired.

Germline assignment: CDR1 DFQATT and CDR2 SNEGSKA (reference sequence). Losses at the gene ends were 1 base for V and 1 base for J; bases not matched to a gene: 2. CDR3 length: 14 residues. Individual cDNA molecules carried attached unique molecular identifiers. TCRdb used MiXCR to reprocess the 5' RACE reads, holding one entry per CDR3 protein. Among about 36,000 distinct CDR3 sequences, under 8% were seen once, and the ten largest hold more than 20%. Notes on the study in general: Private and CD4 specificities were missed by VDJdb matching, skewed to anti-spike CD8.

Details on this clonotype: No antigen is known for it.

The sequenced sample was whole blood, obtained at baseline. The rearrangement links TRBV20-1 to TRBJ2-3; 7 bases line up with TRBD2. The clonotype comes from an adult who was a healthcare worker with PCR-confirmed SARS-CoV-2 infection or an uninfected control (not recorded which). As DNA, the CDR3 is TGCAGTGCTAGAGGGACTAGGCGCACAGATACGCAGTATTTT. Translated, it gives CSARGTRRTDTQYF.